These 14 T cell receptor beta chains were all obtained from the same sample, sequenced in a study of Ad26.COV2.S vaccination and SARS-CoV-2 variants. TCRdb keeps only in-frame clones here, not all; method: immunoSEQ multiplex PCR. The repertoire holds some 480,000 clones, with roughly 89% as singletons. Treatment reported: around 19 received Ad26.COV2.S at low or high dose, single or two shots; several received placebo; per-sample allocation not given. Specimen acquisition occurred on day 63 following the initial vaccine or placebo injection. The sequencing here drew on peripheral blood, taken in a trial of Ad26.COV2.S vaccine versus placebo. All receptors derive from a person aged 18-65 years who received the Ad26.COV2.S COVID-19 vaccine or a placebo.

The chain couples TRBV3-1 (or the pseudogene TRBV3-2) to TRBJ2-7, with D tentatively TRBD1 (5 bases). The CDR3 is 12 amino acids. The germline V and J ends were trimmed by 0 bases and 11 bases, with 11 bases remaining between them. CDR1 is LGHDT and CDR2 is YNNKEL in the germline V gene (reference sequence). The CDR3 DNA follows: TGTGCCAGCAGCCAAGAGGGGCAGGGAAAGTACTTC. Protein sequence: CASSQEGQGKYF.

This clone was detected once. This chain uses TRBV4-3 with TRBJ2-2; possible D gene TRBD1, 6 bases. Germline V gene data show CDR1 as LGHNA and CDR2 as YSLEER. The CDR3 length is 18 residues. The V and J ends lost 0 bases and 2 bases respectively, with 16 bases between them. The CDR3 DNA reads as TGCGCCAGCAGCCAAGATTTTTCGGGCAGGGGTAACACCGGGGAGCTGTTTTTT. Protein sequence: CASSQDFSGRGNTGELFF.

The genes are TRBV7-9 and TRBJ2-1; 14 bases fit TRBD2. The CDR3 length is 18 residues. Per the germline V gene, CDR1 is SEHNR and CDR2 is FQNEAQ (reference sequence). Unmatched junction bases numbered 8, after V lost 5 bases and J lost 2 bases. In nucleotides, the CDR3 is TGTGCCAGCAGCAGCAACAGACTAGCGGGAGGGCCCTACAATGAGCAGTTCTTC. Translated: CASSSNRLAGGPYNEQFF.

CDR3 sequence (DNA): TGTGCCAGCAGCTTGGTGGGGGGGAAGGGAGGCTACACCTTC. As protein: CASSLVGGKGGYTF. The rearrangement links TRBV5-4 to TRBJ1-2; D might be TRBD1 (5 bases). The V gene lost 0 bases and the J gene lost 8 bases, with 14 bases spanning the gap. The V gene's germline CDR1 is SGHNT and CDR2 YYREEE (reference sequence). The CDR3 covers 14 residues.

The chain links TRBV7-2 to TRBJ2-1; 10 nucleotides agree with TRBD2. CDR3 length: 16 amino acids. J gave up 6 bases and V 4 bases, and 9 bases lay outside the gene matches. CDR1 is SGHTA, CDR2 FQGNSA, per germline. CDR3 residues: CASSWQLAGVSNEQFF. Written as DNA, the CDR3 is TGTGCCAGCAGCTGGCAGCTAGCGGGAGTCTCCAATGAGCAGTTCTTC.

This clone was detected only once. The chain uses TRBV6-6 and TRBJ1-3; no clear D. The CDR3 runs 15 residues. Germline V CDR1 and CDR2: MNHNY, SVGAGI (reference sequence). The V gene lost 1 base and the J gene lost 0 bases, with 7 bases spanning the gap. CDR3 in amino acids: CASSYLTSSGNTIYF. CDR3 sequence (DNA): TGTGCCAGCAGTTACTTGACAAGCTCTGGAAACACCATATATTTT.

This sequence joins TRBV27 and TRBJ2-1, with TRBD1 matching over 9 bases. The length of the CDR3 is 15 residues. Germline-derived CDR1 and CDR2 are MNHEY and SMNVEV (reference sequence). V was clipped by 3 bases and J by 5 bases; unmatched bases: 5. CDR3 bases: TGTGCCAGCAGTTTCCGGGACAGGGTGGACAATGAGCAGTTCTTC. Translation: CASSFRDRVDNEQFF.

This clone has just one count. The rearrangement links TRBV10-3 to TRBJ2-5; TRBD1 might be the D (6 bases). The CDR3 covers 12 residues. Trimming took 10 bases from V and 4 from J, leaving 13 bases between them. The germline V gene has CDR1 ENHRY and CDR2 SYGVKD. CDR3: CATAQGRETQYF. In nucleotides, the CDR3 is TGTGCCACCGCTCAGGGGCGAGAGACCCAGTACTTC.

The chain couples TRBV7-9 to TRBJ2-5, with D perhaps matching TRBD1 (5 bases). Germline V lookup: CDR1 SEHNR, CDR2 FQNEAQ (reference sequence). CDR3 length: 11 amino acids. V gave up 8 bases and J gave up 5 bases, with 9 bases separating them. The CDR3 DNA is TGTGCCAGCGGGCAGGGCGAGACCCAGTACTTC. Protein: CASGQGETQYF.

This clone has more than one count but fewer than ten. The rearrangement links TRBV7-2 to TRBJ1-2; TRBD1 agrees at 10 bases. V gave up 8 bases and J gave up 8 bases; unmatched junction bases: 8. Germline CDR1 is SGHTA and CDR2 is FQGNSA. CDR3 size: 13 residues. The CDR3 DNA follows: TGTGCCAGCGGGGACAGGGGAGGAGTGGGCTACACCTTC. Residues: CASGDRGGVGYTF.

This chain connects TRBV19 to TRBJ2-2, with TRBD1 matching over 9 bases. In germline, CDR1 is LNHDA, CDR2 SQIVND (reference sequence). This CDR3 is 14 amino acids long. V lost 7 bases and J lost 6; bases outside the gene matches: 6. The CDR3 nucleotides read TGTGCCAGTATGGGGACAGGGCTGTCCGGGGAGCTGTTTTTT. Protein sequence: CASMGTGLSGELFF.

The genes are TRBV6-2 or TRBV6-3 and TRBJ2-7; TRBD2 might be the D (7 bases). This CDR3 contains 16 residues. Looked up from germline, CDR1 is MNHEY and CDR2 is SVGEGT. Trimming stripped 4 bases from V and 3 bases from J, with 19 bases between. CDR3 in DNA: TGTGCCAGCAGTTCCGGTCTGAAGCGGGACATCTACGAGCAGTACTTC. As protein: CASSSGLKRDIYEQYF.

J is TRBJ2-1 and V is TRBV15; D tentatively reads TRBD1 or TRBD2 (5 bases each). The germline CDR1 and CDR2 sequences are LNHNV and YYDKDF (reference sequence). The CDR3 has 14 residues. Trimming took off 3 bases at V and 5 bases at J, with 11 bases between the two ends. CDR3 in DNA: TGTGCCACCAGCAGGCTTCGGGGCCACAATGAGCAGTTCTTC. Its protein is CATSRLRGHNEQFF. The variable domain in full, completed from reference TRBV15 and TRBJ2-1, reads DAMVIQNPRYQVTQFGKPVTLSCSQTLNHNVMYWYQQKSSQAPKLLFHYYDKDFNNEADTPDNFQSRRPNTSFCFLDIRSPGLGDTAMYLCATSRLRGHNEQFFGPGTRLTVL.

The chain has TRBV11-2 and TRBJ2-7; D gene ambiguous. Trimming took off 2 bases at V and 7 bases at J, with 18 bases between the two ends. The CDR3 loop spans 15 amino acids. Germline CDR1 is SGHAT and CDR2 is FQNNGV. The CDR3 spells CASSLRMMGLWEQYF. The CDR3 region has the DNA TGTGCCAGCAGCTTACGGATGATGGGTCTATGGGAGCAGTACTTC.